The entry below describes one TCR beta chain. This sample was included in a study of T-cell memory formation after mild COVID-19. TCRdb used MiXCR to reprocess the 5' RACE reads, holding one entry per CDR3 protein. Here the sample spans about 400,000 distinct CDR3 sequences, 23% being singletons. This CDR3 comprises 13 residues. Germline-derived CDR1 and CDR2 are MNHEY and SVGEGT. V shed 6 bases, J shed 3 bases, and the junction held 5 bases outside the gene matches. The V and J genes are TRBV6-2 or TRBV6-3 and TRBJ2-7; TRBD1 matches at 7 bases. This clonotype was sampled from an adult woman who had mild COVID-19 (a few samples of this study predate the infection). Cell type and time point are not known. The specimen sequenced was PBMCs or a T cell subset sorted from them (not recorded which). In DNA, the CDR3 is TGTGCCAGCAGCAGACAGGGATTCTACGAGCAGTACTTC. Translating it yields CASSRQGFYEQYF.